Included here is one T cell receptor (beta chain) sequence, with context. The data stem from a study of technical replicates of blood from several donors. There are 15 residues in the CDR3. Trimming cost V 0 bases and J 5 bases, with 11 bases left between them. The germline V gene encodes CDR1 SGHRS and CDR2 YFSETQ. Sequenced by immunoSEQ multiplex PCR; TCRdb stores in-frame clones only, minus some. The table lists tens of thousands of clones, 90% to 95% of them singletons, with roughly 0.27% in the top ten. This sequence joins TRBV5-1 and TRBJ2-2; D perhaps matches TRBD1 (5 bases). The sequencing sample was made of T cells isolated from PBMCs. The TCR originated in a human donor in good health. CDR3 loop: CASSLGATETGELFF. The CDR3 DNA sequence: TGCGCCAGCAGCTTGGGGGCGACAGAAACCGGGGAGCTGTTTTTT.